The 6 T cell receptor beta chains listed next were all sequenced from one sample in a study of blood T cell repertoires in COVID-19. Generated by immunoSEQ multiplex PCR, the TCRdb table keeps only in-frame clones and is missing some. The table includes approximately 130,000 clones, approximately 83% detected once. Sequenced input: peripheral blood. The receptors were sampled from a woman aged 50 to 60 who had recovered from COVID-19.

The chain links TRBV9 to TRBJ2-2, with D tentatively TRBD2 (5 bases). Germline CDR1 reads SGDLS; CDR2 reads YYNGEE. Trimming cost V 2 bases and J 3 bases, with 14 bases left between them. This CDR3 is 16 amino acids long. The CDR3 DNA reads TGTGCCAGCAGCGTCCGATGGGGAGAGGACACCGGGGAGCTGTTTTTT. Translating it yields CASSVRWGEDTGELFF. Together with reference TRBV9 and TRBJ2-2, the CDR3 gives the full variable domain: DSGVTQTPKHLITATGQRVTLRCSPRSGDLSVYWYQQSLDQGLQFLIQYYNGEERAKGNILERFSAQQFPDLHSELNLSSLELGDSALYFCASSVRWGEDTGELFFGEGSRLTVL.

The chain combines TRBV15 with TRBJ2-5; 10 bases line up with TRBD2. The CDR3 totals 17 residues. Per the germline V gene, CDR1 is LNHNV and CDR2 is YYDKDF (reference sequence). The junction had 13 bases not matched to a gene; V was cut back by 6 bases and J by 3 bases. The CDR3: CATSTHSGLADKETQYF. The CDR3 DNA reads TGTGCCACCAGTACTCATTCCGGACTAGCGGATAAAGAGACCCAGTACTTC.

This clone appeared a few times. The chain is built from TRBV2 and TRBJ2-5; D may be TRBD1 (5 bases). This CDR3 contains 14 residues. V shed 6 bases and J shed 2 bases, with 13 bases lying between them. Germline CDR1 SNHLY, CDR2 FYNNEI. CDR3 sequence: CASREPGSQETQYF. The CDR3, as DNA: TGTGCCAGCAGGGAGCCAGGGTCACAAGAGACCCAGTACTTC.

The chain joins TRBV3-1 (or the pseudogene TRBV3-2) to TRBJ2-3, with 14 bases identical to TRBD2. The germline V gene has CDR1 LGHDT and CDR2 YNNKEL (reference sequence). Trimming at V came to 0 bases and at J to 3 bases, leaving 11 bases not matched to a gene. The CDR3 spans 20 residues. The CDR3 DNA sequence: TGTGCCAGCAGCCAAGATCAGGCGACTAGCGGGAGGGACAGGACAGATACGCAGTATTTT. Translation gives CASSQDQATSGRDRTDTQYF.

Here the CDR3 reads CASSEQVSEAFF. The CDR3 DNA sequence: TGTGCCAGCAGTGAACAGGTTTCCGAAGCTTTCTTT. J is TRBJ1-1 and V is TRBV6-1; D uncertain. V gave up 2 bases and J gave up 8 bases, with 9 bases separating them. Per the germline V gene, CDR1 is MNHNS and CDR2 is SASEGT. There are 12 residues in the CDR3.

The chain is built from TRBV12-3 or TRBV12-4 and TRBJ2-7; unclear D gene. Trimming took off 5 bases at V and 0 bases at J, with 8 bases between the two ends. The CDR3 sequence is 13 residues long. The DNA of the CDR3 is TGTGCCAGCAGTAGGAGTCTCTCCTACGAGCAGTACTTC. Protein: CASSRSLSYEQYF.